The 5 T cell receptor beta chains listed next were all sequenced from one sample in a study of T cell responses to AZD1222 COVID-19 vaccine (dated by TCRdb to about 2021). Sample time point, as interpreted from the label and publication: about 28 days (+/-7) after the second vaccine dose. Library method: the immunoSEQ multiplex PCR assay. Held by TCRdb, this immuneACCESS table contains in-frame sequences only and omits some clones. Under half of the omission traces to an unresolved V gene where checked; the cause of the rest is unknown. The sample table shows around 44,000 clones, and 80% to 90% are seen once. The top ten hold approximately 6.5% of the sample. Sequenced material: peripheral blood, taken 28 days after the second AZD1222 dose. Source of these receptors: an adult who received the AZD1222 COVID-19 vaccine.

The rearrangement uses TRBV5-6 and TRBJ2-5; TRBD2 matches 11 bases. Losses at the gene ends were 0 bases for V and 4 bases for J; bases not matched to a gene: 5. The CDR3 is 16 amino acids. Germline assignment: CDR1 SGHDT and CDR2 YYEEEE. CDR3 protein: CASSLAGLAARETQYF. DNA for the CDR3: TGTGCCAGCAGCTTGGCGGGACTAGCGGCACGAGAGACCCAGTACTTC.

The genes are TRBV7-6 and TRBJ2-5; D is unclear. This CDR3 is 15 amino acids long. Germline V gives CDR1 SGHVS, CDR2 FNYEAQ. Trimming removed 1 base from V and 5 bases from J, with 14 bases in between. The CDR3 region has the DNA TGTGCCAGCAGCTTAGGGGGAACGGTCGGCGAGACCCAGTACTTC. It is translated as CASSLGGTVGETQYF.

J is TRBJ2-5 and V is TRBV27; TRBD1 might be the D (5 bases). V was clipped by 6 bases and J by 9 bases, with 8 bases between them. CDR1 and CDR2 from the germline V gene are MNHEY and SMNVEV (reference sequence). The CDR3 has 10 residues. As DNA, the CDR3 is TGTGCCAGCAGCTCACAGGCCCAGTACTTC. Translated, it gives CASSSQAQYF.

This clone was seen a handful of times. The chain joins TRBV5-1 to TRBJ1-3, with a possible D match to TRBD1 (5 bases). CDR3 length equals 16 residues. Trimming took off 0 bases at V and 0 bases at J, with 10 bases between the two ends. Germline V gene data show CDR1 as SGHRS and CDR2 as YFSETQ. The CDR3: CASSLAGSDSGNTIYF. CDR3 sequence (DNA): TGCGCCAGCAGCTTGGCAGGGAGTGACTCTGGAAACACCATATATTTT.

The V and J genes are TRBV7-8 and TRBJ2-7; TRBD2 agrees at 11 bases. The junction had 9 bases not matched to a gene; V was cut back by 1 base and J by 4 bases. The germline V gene has CDR1 SGHVS and CDR2 FQNEAQ. There are 17 residues in the CDR3. The CDR3 DNA reads TGTGCCAGCAGCTTAGTAGCTCTAGCGGGAGGAAGTTACGAGCAGTACTTC. Its protein is CASSLVALAGGSYEQYF. The entire variable domain, with the rest obtained from reference TRBV7-8 and TRBJ2-7, is as follows: GAGVSQSPRYKVAKRGQDVALRCDPISGHVSLFWYQQALGQGPEFLTYFQNEAQLDKSGLPSDRFFAERPEGSVSTLKIQRTQQEDSAVYLCASSLVALAGGSYEQYFGPGTRLTVT.